This T cell receptor beta chain emerged from a study of blood T cells in healthy people across ages. Each donor gave 9.5 to 10 milliliters of peripheral blood. This CDR3 is built from 16 residues. Germline V gives CDR1 MNHNS, CDR2 SASEGT. With V trimmed by 3 bases and J by 2 bases, 4 bases remained unmatched. The use of a sample-barcoded 5' primer and a J-beta primer mix characterized a second PCR of about 7 to 12 cycles. TCRdb re-derived calls from the 5' RACE reads in MiXCR, one entry per CDR3 protein. Among 900,000 to 950,000 distinct CDR3 sequences, roughly 28% were seen once, and the ten largest hold about 10%. Separately, the same data were catalogued under a study of T cells of mothers and their children. From that paper: A few mothers and their six children, all healthy Caucasians, donated. Slightly higher but non-significant overlap marked related mother-child pairs versus unrelated pairs.

The clonotype originates from a woman in her thirties or forties in good health. The sequenced sample was blood. J is TRBJ2-1 and V is TRBV6-1; 10 bases align to TRBD2. This chain's CDR3 is CASSDGAGGTYNEQFF. For the CDR3, the DNA is TGTGCCAGCAGTGATGGAGCGGGGGGGACCTACAATGAGCAGTTCTTC.